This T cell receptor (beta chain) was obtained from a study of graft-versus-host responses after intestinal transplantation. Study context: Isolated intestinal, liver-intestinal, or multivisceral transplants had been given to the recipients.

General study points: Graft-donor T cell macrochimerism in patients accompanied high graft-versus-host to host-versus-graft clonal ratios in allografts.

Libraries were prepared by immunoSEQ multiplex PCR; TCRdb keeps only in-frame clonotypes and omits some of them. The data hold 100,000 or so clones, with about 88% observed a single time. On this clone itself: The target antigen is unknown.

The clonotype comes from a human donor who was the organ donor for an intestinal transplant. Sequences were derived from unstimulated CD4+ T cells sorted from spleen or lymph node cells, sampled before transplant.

CDR3 coding DNA: TGTGCCTGGAAGTGGGCAGGGTCGGGCAAAAACATTCAGTACTTC. This translates into CAWKWAGSGKNIQYF. This rearrangement joins TRBV30 to TRBJ2-4, with a tentative D call TRBD1 (5 bases). The CDR3 runs to 15 residues. Per the germline V gene, CDR1 is GTSNPN and CDR2 is SVGIG (reference sequence). Between the trimmed V and J ends, which lost 4 bases and 3 bases, there was a span of 16 bases.